The 12 T cell receptor beta chains reported below all come from one sample, sequenced in a study of human T cells and chemical hapten exposure. One entry per CDR3 protein results from TCRdb running MiXCR on the RACE reads. The sample shows more than 300,000 distinct CDR3 sequences, approximately 5% of them seen only once. Documented time point: pre-sensitization, week 0. Treatment here: therapeutic diphenylcyclopropenone sensitization with weekly scalp DPC. Sample: whole blood, taken in connection with sensitization to the hapten diphenylcyclopropenone (DPC). All receptors derive from a woman between 50 and 59 years old with alopecia areata. Some clones in this sample may be carry-over from other donors' samples.

In its sample, this clonotype was seen many times. V gene TRBV28 combines with J gene TRBJ1-5, with TRBD1 identical over 9 bases. The J segment lost 0 bases and the V segment lost 5 bases, leaving 14 bases of the junction unmatched. In germline, CDR1 is MDHEN, CDR2 SYDVKM. CDR3 length equals 19 residues. For the CDR3, the DNA is TGTGCCAGCAGTCTAACCCCGGGACAGGGCCTTTTTAGCAATCAGCCCCAGCATTTT. Translation: CASSLTPGQGLFSNQPQHF.

The chain carries TRBV6-2 or TRBV6-3 and TRBJ2-4; possible D gene TRBD2, 5 bases. Deletions cut 0 bases from V and 2 bases from J, with 8 bases between. From germline, CDR1 is MNHEY and CDR2 SVGEGT. CDR3 length: 15 amino acids. This CDR3 reads CASSYSGSPKNIQYF. CDR3 sequence (DNA): TGTGCCAGCAGTTACTCGGGGAGCCCCAAAAACATTCAGTACTTC.

The rearrangement uses TRBV27 and TRBJ2-3; TRBD2 is a possible D gene (6 bases). Germline values: CDR1 MNHEY, CDR2 SMNVEV (reference sequence). The V end lost 4 bases, the J end lost 4 bases, and 12 bases lay between the germline ends. The CDR3 loop spans 14 amino acids. This CDR3 reads CASSWSTRADTQYF. Here the CDR3 DNA reads TGTGCCAGCAGTTGGTCGACTAGAGCAGATACGCAGTATTTT.

This clonotype has a handful of counts. The chain links TRBV20-1 to TRBJ1-4; D perhaps matches TRBD1 (5 bases). The germline CDR1 and CDR2 sequences are DFQATT and SNEGSKA (reference sequence). The germline V and J ends were trimmed by 2 bases and 5 bases, with 15 bases remaining between them. This CDR3 comprises 15 residues. The CDR3: CSARFSRGPNEKLFF. The CDR3 coding sequence is TGCAGTGCTAGATTTTCCCGGGGACCAAATGAAAAACTGTTTTTT.

The chain couples TRBV7-8 to TRBJ2-3; 10 nucleotides match TRBD1. Trimming removed 5 bases from V and 5 bases from J; junction bases left unmatched: 4. The CDR3 sequence is 14 residues long. The V gene's germline CDR1 is SGHVS and CDR2 FQNEAQ. The DNA of the CDR3 is TGTGCCAGCAGCCCGGGACAGGGGCAAGATACGCAGTATTTT. Its protein is CASSPGQGQDTQYF.

This clonotype was counted a few times. This chain links TRBV6-6 with TRBJ2-5; 12 bases line up with TRBD2. The CDR3 spans 15 residues. J lost 2 bases, V lost 7 bases, and 5 bases had no gene match. Germline V CDR1 and CDR2: MNHNY, SVGAGI (reference sequence). DNA of the CDR3: TGTGCCAGCACCAGACTAGCGGGGGATCAAGAGACCCAGTACTTC. Its protein product is CASTRLAGDQETQYF.

The sample holds a few counts of this clonotype. CDR3 residues: CASSFHRRPNYGYTF. The CDR3 DNA reads as TGTGCCAGCAGTTTCCACAGACGTCCTAACTATGGCTACACCTTC. The chain combines TRBV6-2 or TRBV6-3 with TRBJ1-2; D not certain. CDR3 length: 15 amino acids. V was pared by 4 bases and J by 0 bases, with 12 bases between. Germline V gene sequence: CDR1 MNHEY, CDR2 SVGEGT.

This clonotype was detected only a few times. The chain is built from TRBV9 and TRBJ2-6; D remains ambiguous. CDR3 length: 16 residues. V lost 2 bases and J lost 2, with 11 bases in between. Per germline, CDR1 SGDLS and CDR2 YYNGEE. The CDR3 here is CASSVDARAGANVLTF. In DNA, the CDR3 is TGTGCCAGCAGCGTGGATGCTAGGGCTGGGGCCAACGTCCTGACTTTC. Full variable domain (outside the CDR3, taken from reference TRBV9 and TRBJ2-6): DSGVTQTPKHLITATGQRVTLRCSPRSGDLSVYWYQQSLDQGLQFLIQYYNGEERAKGNILERFSAQQFPDLHSELNLSSLELGDSALYFCASSVDARAGANVLTFGAGSRLTVL.

The chain recombines TRBV19 with TRBJ2-2; D may be TRBD1 (6 bases). Germline assignment: CDR1 LNHDA and CDR2 SQIVND (reference sequence). The germline V and J ends were trimmed by 1 base and 4 bases, with 10 bases remaining between them. The CDR3 has 15 residues. In DNA, the CDR3 is TGTGCCAGTAGTATAGCGGGCAGGGGCACCGGGGAGCTGTTTTTT. Protein: CASSIAGRGTGELFF.

This sequence joins TRBV21-1 and TRBJ1-5; the table's D call, TRBD1, was not checked against the DNA. TRBV21-1 is flagged as a pseudogene. CDR3 length equals 15 residues. In nucleotides, the CDR3 is TGTGCCAGCAGCAAAAAAGACAGGGGTAAACAGCCCCAGCATTTT. Encoded protein: CASSKKDRGKQPQHF.

The chain joins TRBV24-1 to TRBJ1-1; D may be TRBD1 (5 bases). CDR1 and CDR2 from the germline V gene are KGHDR and SFDVKD. Deletions cut 9 bases from V and 5 bases from J, with 15 bases between. The CDR3 loop spans 13 amino acids. For the CDR3, the DNA is TGTGCCACCCCGGGGGAAGGAGTAACTGAAGCTTTCTTT. Protein product: CATPGEGVTEAFF.

This clonotype showed up many times. The genes are TRBV28 and TRBJ2-3; D is uncertain. V was shortened by 6 bases and J by 1 base, with 17 bases between the two germline ends. CDR1 is MDHEN and CDR2 is SYDVKM in the germline V gene. There are 16 residues in the CDR3. CDR3 sequence (DNA): TGTGCCAGCAGCCATCCCGGCCAGTTGCGCACAGATACGCAGTATTTT. It translates to CASSHPGQLRTDTQYF.